The entry below gives a single T cell receptor beta chain sequence along with its context. The antigen it binds to is not known. No quality values exist for individual bases; no much larger clone is one base distant. This entry comes from a study of shared clonotypes between healthy human individuals (dated by TCRdb to about 2020). For the study in its entirety: The cohort comprised two women and a few men aged 18 to 49 years. To increase sequencing depth and limit assay-specific biases, TCR repertoire library preparation and sequencing were carried out by different laboratories using diverse techniques. To estimate repertoire size and how much clonotypes are shared between individuals, the study performed deep sequencing of blood TCR repertoires from roughly five healthy adults. Per donor, leukapheresis produced somewhere between about 0.85 and 8.9 billion PBMCs. For each donor, three plates each were used for CD4 naive and CD4 memory, two plates were used for CD8 naive, and one plate was used for CD8 memory. What the study reported, not specific to this receptor: Pairwise subsampling led to the expectation that sequencing depth would affect the degree of clonotype sharing among donors. The genetic and exposure-history diversity represented was limited by the small number of donors. Larger estimated clonotype richness was generally found for naive subsets than for memory subsets. Compared with non-shared clonotypes, clonotypes shared by all four sorted-subset donors had higher generation probabilities. Sampling was limited to blood, and TCR repertoires in tissue likely differ from TCR repertoires in blood. Even with the large sequencing depth, rarefaction of the sorted-subset datasets indicated that sequencing was incomplete. When several donors were compared, the shared fraction of clonotypes was about 5.4% for naive CD4, less than 4% for naive CD8, 2% to 2.5% for memory CD4, and 0.35% to 0.5% for memory CD8.

TCR CDR3 regions were amplified from genomic DNA by multiplex PCR using the deep immunoSEQ assay. Genomic DNA extracted from each cell subset was distributed evenly over all wells of several immunoSEQ 96-well plates, and each plate served as one replicate. For sorted subsets, approximately 200 ng of genomic DNA, equivalent to around 31,000 T cell genomes, went into each replicate PCR. Purified libraries were quantified with a Qubit 3.0 fluorometer, sized on a Bioanalyzer 2100, and re-quantified with the KAPA Library Quantification kit. Every immunoSEQ 96-well plate was sequenced on a separate single-read 150-cycle Illumina NextSeq 550 flow cell. The original methods were these. The immunoSEQ output contained only junctional sequences without quality scores, so filtering could not match that applied to full-length reads. Sequences were annotated with PyIR, a Python wrapper for IgBLAST v1.9, using IMGT germline references to assign V/J genes and CDR3. Any read was removed if the V/J assignment was weak (E-value above 1e-6), the CDR3 was missing, or the read contained stop codons, out-of-frame junctions, or ambiguous translated residues. V3J clonotypes were defined as sequences sharing the same inferred V gene, J gene, and CDR3 amino acid sequence. The percentage overlap between two repertoires was calculated by dividing the number of shared unique clonotypes by the size of the smaller repertoire. RTK rarefaction, the Chao1 estimator, and Recon v2.1 estimates of unobserved clonotypes were used to assess repertoire richness. Generation probabilities for all TCRbeta clonotypes obtained by the gDNA method from a handful of donors were computed using OLGA. Imported from immuneACCESS, the table was reduced by TCRdb to in-frame sequences with V and J called. These copies leave out some clones; in studies compared against another copy, an unresolved V gene accounts for under half, and the cause of the remainder is not known. That table furnishes V, J and clone size, whereas the DNA furnished D and trimming. The table for this sample lists millions of clones; just over 90% of them were counted only once. The ten largest clones represent under 0.15% of the sample.

The donors were healthy, HIV-negative adults who had no recently reported acute infections or vaccinations. Every donor was a Caucasian adult living in Nashville, Tennessee, USA. CD4+ T cells were enriched through magnetic negative selection, after which naive cells were positively selected on CD45RA and the remaining negative fraction served as the memory subset. Blood was collected by leukapheresis, and PBMCs were isolated by Ficoll-Histopaque density gradient centrifugation and then cryopreserved in liquid nitrogen vapor phase. Purity and quantity of every magnetically sorted T cell population were checked by analytical flow cytometry. Each sorted fraction had its genomic DNA isolated and then quantified by UV absorbance on a Nanodrop 2000c. The V end loses 3 bases and the J end loses 5 bases, and a stretch of 20 bases separates them. Including cysteine and phenylalanine, the CDR3 has 16 amino acids. Only the CDR3 DNA is retained, 48 bases long and in frame from the first base. CDR1 and CDR2 (SGHVS, FNYEAQ) derive from the germline V gene.

Source material: naive CD4+ T cells sorted from blood. The label giving this sample's cell subset or site can be read as: CD45RA+ positively selected. The source of this sequence is a young man in good health. This receptor chain uses TRBV7-6 and TRBJ2-7; 5 matching bases give a weak D call of TRBD2. The CDR3 region: CASSLRRGQSLNEQYF. The DNA sequence follows: TGTGCCAGCAGCTTGCGAAGAGGGCAGTCTCTAAACGAGCAGTACTTC.